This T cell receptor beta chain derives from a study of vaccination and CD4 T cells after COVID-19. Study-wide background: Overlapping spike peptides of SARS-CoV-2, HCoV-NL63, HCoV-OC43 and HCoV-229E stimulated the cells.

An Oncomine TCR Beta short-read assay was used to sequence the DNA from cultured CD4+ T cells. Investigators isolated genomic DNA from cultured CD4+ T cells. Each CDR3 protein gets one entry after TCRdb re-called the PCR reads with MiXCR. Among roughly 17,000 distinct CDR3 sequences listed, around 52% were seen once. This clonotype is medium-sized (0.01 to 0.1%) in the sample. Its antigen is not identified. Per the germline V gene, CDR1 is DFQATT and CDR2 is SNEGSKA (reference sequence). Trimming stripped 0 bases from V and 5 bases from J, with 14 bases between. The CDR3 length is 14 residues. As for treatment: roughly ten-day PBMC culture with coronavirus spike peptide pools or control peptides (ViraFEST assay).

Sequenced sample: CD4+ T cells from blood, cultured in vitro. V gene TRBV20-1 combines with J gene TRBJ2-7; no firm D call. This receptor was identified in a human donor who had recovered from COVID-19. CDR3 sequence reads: CSARDFLGRDEQYF. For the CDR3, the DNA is TGCAGTGCTAGAGATTTCCTAGGTCGGGACGAGCAGTACTTC.